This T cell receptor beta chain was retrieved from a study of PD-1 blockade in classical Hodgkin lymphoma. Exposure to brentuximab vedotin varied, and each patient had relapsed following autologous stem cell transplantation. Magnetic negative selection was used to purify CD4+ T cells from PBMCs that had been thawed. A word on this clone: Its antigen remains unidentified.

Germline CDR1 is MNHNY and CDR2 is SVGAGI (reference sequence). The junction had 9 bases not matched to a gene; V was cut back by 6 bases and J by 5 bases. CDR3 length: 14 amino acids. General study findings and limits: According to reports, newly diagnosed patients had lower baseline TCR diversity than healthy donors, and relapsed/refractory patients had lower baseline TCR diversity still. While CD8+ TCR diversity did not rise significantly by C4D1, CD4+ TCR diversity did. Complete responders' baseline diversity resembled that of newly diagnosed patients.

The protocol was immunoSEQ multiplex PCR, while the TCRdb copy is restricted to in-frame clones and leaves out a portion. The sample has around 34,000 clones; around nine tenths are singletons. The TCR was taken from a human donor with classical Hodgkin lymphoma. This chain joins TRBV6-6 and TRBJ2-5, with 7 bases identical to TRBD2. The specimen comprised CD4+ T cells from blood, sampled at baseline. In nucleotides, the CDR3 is TGTGCCAGCAGATTGGGATGGGGGGGGGAGACCCAGTACTTC. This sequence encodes CASRLGWGGETQYF.